The present entry profiles one T cell receptor (beta chain) with its context. What it recognizes is unknown. TCRdb called the 5' RACE reads again in MiXCR, with one record for every CDR3 protein. The sample lists hundreds of thousands of distinct CDR3 sequences, about 12% occurring once. This sample was included in a study of identical twins. The study, taken as a whole, reports: Alpha sequences that were out-of-frame and twin-shared showed an excess of low generation probability. Cord blood's abundant beta clonotypes had fewer insertions, unlike memory repertoires.

The CDR3 has 14 residues. Per the germline V gene, CDR1 is KGHDR and CDR2 is SFDVKD. Trimming cost V 4 bases and J 8 bases, with 14 bases left between them. The same data also contributed to another study, on yellow fever vaccine responses in identical twins.

Sequencing input: CD8+ T cells sorted from blood. This TCR derives from a woman aged 18 to 35 in good health. This chain connects TRBV24-1 to TRBJ2-1; a weak D match, TRBD2 (6 bases). CDR3 nucleotide sequence: TGTGCCACCAGTGACTTGGACTATACGGATGAGCAGTTCTTC. As protein: CATSDLDYTDEQFF.